The 20 T cell receptor beta chains below come from one sample, sequenced in a study of blood T cell repertoires in COVID-19. The method was immunoSEQ multiplex PCR; TCRdb's version includes in-frame clones alone and lacks a portion of them. Of some 220,000 clones in the sample, less than 85% were seen once. The sequencing sample was made of peripheral blood. The source of these receptors is an older woman with acute or convalescent COVID-19.

This chain uses TRBV15 with TRBJ2-3; TRBD2 is a possible D gene (5 bases). The length of the CDR3 is 17 residues. Germline loops: CDR1 LNHNV, CDR2 YYDKDF (reference sequence). V was shortened by 2 bases and J by 5 bases, with 20 bases between the two germline ends. CDR3 in amino acids: CATSRPAGAPAVDTQYF. The CDR3 coding sequence is TGTGCCACCAGCAGACCTGCGGGTGCACCGGCGGTAGATACGCAGTATTTT. Drawing the rest from reference TRBV15 and TRBJ2-3, the complete variable domain is DAMVIQNPRYQVTQFGKPVTLSCSQTLNHNVMYWYQQKSSQAPKLLFHYYDKDFNNEADTPDNFQSRRPNTSFCFLDIRSPGLGDTAMYLCATSRPAGAPAVDTQYFGPGTRLTVL.

V gene TRBV27 combines with J gene TRBJ1-1; the D is unclear. The V gene's germline CDR1 is MNHEY and CDR2 SMNVEV (reference sequence). Trimming pared 5 bases from V and 0 bases from J, leaving 7 bases between. This CDR3 spans 13 amino acids. The CDR3 sequence is CASSLTLNTEAFF. The CDR3 bases are TGTGCCAGCAGTCTAACGTTGAACACTGAAGCTTTCTTT.

In this sample, this clone turned up a few times. This chain connects TRBV6-2 or TRBV6-3 to TRBJ2-7; 9 nucleotides align to TRBD1. J lost 6 bases, V lost 5 bases, and 14 bases had no gene match. The CDR3 totals 16 residues. The germline gives CDR1 MNHEY, CDR2 SVGEGT. The CDR3, as DNA: TGTGCCAGCAGTCCACTCAAACCGGGACAGGGTTTCGAGCAGTACTTC. Its protein is CASSPLKPGQGFEQYF.

V gene TRBV2 combines with J gene TRBJ2-6; 10 positions agree with TRBD1. The CDR3 covers 18 residues. V lost 7 bases, J lost 1 base, and 10 bases stayed unmatched. Germline CDR1 and CDR2: SNHLY and FYNNEI. CDR3 nucleotide sequence: TGTGCCAGCACCCCACGGACAGGGGGGGGGTCTGGGGCCAACGTCCTGACTTTC. It specifies CASTPRTGGGSGANVLTF.

This sequence joins TRBV5-6 and TRBJ2-4; TRBD2 is a possible D gene (5 bases). The CDR3 extends over 13 amino acids. CDR1 and CDR2 from the germline V gene are SGHDT and YYEEEE. Deletions cut 2 bases from V and 12 bases from J, with 15 bases between. The CDR3 is CASSFWRGPTQYF. For the CDR3, the DNA is TGTGCCAGCAGCTTTTGGCGCGGGCCGACTCAGTACTTC.

The gene calls are TRBV30 and TRBJ1-3; D uncertain. Trimming took 1 base from V and 2 from J, leaving 6 bases between them. The CDR3 sequence is 13 residues long. The V gene's germline CDR1 is GTSNPN and CDR2 SVGIG (reference sequence). The CDR3 nucleotides are TGTGCCTGGAGTGCGAAGCCTGGAAACACCATATATTTT. As protein: CAWSAKPGNTIYF.

This clone appeared a few times. The rearrangement uses TRBV6-5 and TRBJ2-5, with 10 bases aligning to TRBD2. The CDR3 is made up of 13 amino acids. The V gene's germline CDR1 is MNHEY and CDR2 SVGAGI. Trimming at V came to 11 bases and at J to 4 bases, leaving 7 bases not matched to a gene. In DNA, the CDR3 is TGTGCCCTCCGGACTAGCGGAAGAGAGACCCAGTACTTC. It codes for CALRTSGRETQYF.

A word on this clone: At one boundary the junction diverges from the germline segment, which might be a read error. The V call is TRBV3-1 (or the pseudogene TRBV3-2), the J call TRBJ1-2; D is perhaps TRBD1 (6 bases). The CDR3 totals 14 residues. CDR1 and CDR2 (germline): LGHDT, YNNKEL (reference sequence). This CDR3 is CVSSQGGQKDGYTF. The CDR3 DNA follows: TGTGTCAGCAGCCAGGGTGGACAGAAGGATGGCTACACCTTC.

The CDR3 reads CASSGGTRETQYF. The CDR3 region has the DNA TGCGCCAGCAGCGGGGGGACTAGAGAGACCCAGTACTTC. The chain combines TRBV5-1 with TRBJ2-5; 8 bases align to TRBD2. Germline V gene lookup returns CDR1 SGHRS and CDR2 YFSETQ. Unmatched junction bases numbered 3, after V lost 4 bases and J lost 4 bases. The CDR3 loop spans 13 amino acids.

The genes are TRBV23-1 and TRBJ1-5; a possible D gene is TRBD1 (6 bases). TRBV23-1 is an open reading frame whose function is uncertain. This CDR3 region has 16 residues. V was cut by 8 bases and J by 0 bases, with 17 bases left in between. This CDR3 reads CASAKWGLNSNQPQHF. The CDR3 nucleotides are TGCGCCAGCGCAAAATGGGGGCTAAATAGCAATCAGCCCCAGCATTTT.

About this clone: One end of the junction varies from germline; a read error may be responsible. J is TRBJ2-5 and V is TRBV11-2; TRBD1 might be the D (5 bases). The CDR3 runs to 15 residues. Germline CDR1 is SGHAT and CDR2 is FQNNGV. The CDR3 region is CASSLVRAQGETQYF. In nucleotides, the CDR3 is TGTGCCAGCAGTTTAGTCAGGGCCCAAGGGGAGACCCAGTACTTC.

This chain joins TRBV19 and TRBJ1-2, with 7 bases that match TRBD1. Germline CDR1 is LNHDA and CDR2 is SQIVND (reference sequence). This CDR3 spans 15 amino acids. Unmatched junction bases numbered 4, after V lost 1 base and J lost 2 bases. Here the CDR3 reads CASSIAAGGNYGYTF. The CDR3 region has the DNA TGTGCCAGTAGTATAGCAGCAGGGGGGAACTATGGCTACACCTTC.

The chain links TRBV6-6 to TRBJ2-1, with 14 bases matching TRBD2. The V gene end was trimmed by 3 bases and the J gene end by 7 bases; junction bases not matched to a gene: 5. The CDR3 has 16 amino acids. CDR1 MNHNY and CDR2 SVGAGI come from the germline V gene (reference sequence). CDR3 DNA: TGTGCCAGCAGTTATTCGGGACTAGCGGGGGAGAATGAGCAGTTCTTC. It specifies CASSYSGLAGENEQFF.

The V gene is TRBV5-1, the J gene TRBJ2-6, with 10 bases lining up with TRBD1. Per the germline V gene, CDR1 is SGHRS and CDR2 is YFSETQ. The CDR3 runs to 18 residues. V trimming: 5 bases; J trimming: 2 bases; junction bases outside the gene matches: 10. CDR3 DNA sequence: TGCGCCAGCAGACAGACCGGGACAGGGGCGACTGGGGCCAACGTCCTGACTTTC. This translates into CASRQTGTGATGANVLTF.

V usage is TRBV6-5 and J usage is TRBJ1-2; D is perhaps TRBD1 (6 bases). Germline V gene data show CDR1 as MNHEY and CDR2 as SVGAGI. V shed 0 bases and J shed 3 bases, with 11 bases lying between them. The CDR3 length is 15 residues. CDR3 DNA: TGTGCCAGCAGTTACTCTGGGACAATGGACTATGGCTACACCTTC. Translated: CASSYSGTMDYGYTF.

This clone was found once. CDR3 nucleotides: TGTGCCAGCAGCTTATATGACAGAACCTACGAGCAGTACTTC. Protein: CASSLYDRTYEQYF. The genes are TRBV7-2 and TRBJ2-7; possibly TRBD1 for D (5 bases). Trimming stripped 2 bases from V and 2 bases from J, with 10 bases between. CDR3 size: 14 residues. CDR1 is SGHTA and CDR2 is FQGNSA in the germline V gene.

The chain uses TRBV30 and TRBJ2-1; TRBD2 might be the D (6 bases). Germline V lookup: CDR1 GTSNPN, CDR2 SVGIG (reference sequence). Trimming removed 0 bases from V and 11 bases from J, with 14 bases in between. The CDR3 sequence is 13 residues long. The CDR3 DNA follows: TGTGCCTGGAGTGTAGAATCCGGGGGTAAGCAGTTCTTC. This sequence encodes CAWSVESGGKQFF.

This chain connects TRBV30 to TRBJ1-1; 7 bases agree with TRBD1. The CDR3 has 15 residues. Germline V gene sequence: CDR1 GTSNPN, CDR2 SVGIG (reference sequence). Germline trimming cut 3 bases from V and 3 bases from J; bases unmatched to any gene: 10. The CDR3 is CAWSNAKTGHTEAFF. As DNA, the CDR3 is TGTGCCTGGAGCAATGCCAAGACAGGGCACACTGAAGCTTTCTTT. Based on the CDR3 plus reference TRBV30 and TRBJ1-1, the full variable domain is SQTIHQWPATLVQPVGSPLSLECTVEGTSNPNLYWYRQAAGRGLQLLFYSVGIGQISSEVPQNLSASRPQDRQFILSSKKLLLSDSGFYLCAWSNAKTGHTEAFFGQGTRLTVV.

The gene calls are TRBV11-2 and TRBJ1-1, with D maybe TRBD1 (5 bases). V shed 0 bases and J shed 4 bases, with 9 bases lying between them. The germline V gene has CDR1 SGHAT and CDR2 FQNNGV. The CDR3 is made up of 14 amino acids. CDR3 in DNA: TGTGCCAGCAGCTTAGAGTCGGGGGTCACTGAAGCTTTCTTT. Translation: CASSLESGVTEAFF.

The chain is built from TRBV20-1 and TRBJ2-2; no firm D call. CDR3 length: 11 amino acids. Looked up from germline, CDR1 is DFQATT and CDR2 is SNEGSKA (reference sequence). V lost 0 bases and J lost 7, with 3 bases in between. CDR3 protein: CSARDLGELFF. CDR3 nucleotides: TGCAGTGCTAGAGATCTCGGGGAGCTGTTTTTT.